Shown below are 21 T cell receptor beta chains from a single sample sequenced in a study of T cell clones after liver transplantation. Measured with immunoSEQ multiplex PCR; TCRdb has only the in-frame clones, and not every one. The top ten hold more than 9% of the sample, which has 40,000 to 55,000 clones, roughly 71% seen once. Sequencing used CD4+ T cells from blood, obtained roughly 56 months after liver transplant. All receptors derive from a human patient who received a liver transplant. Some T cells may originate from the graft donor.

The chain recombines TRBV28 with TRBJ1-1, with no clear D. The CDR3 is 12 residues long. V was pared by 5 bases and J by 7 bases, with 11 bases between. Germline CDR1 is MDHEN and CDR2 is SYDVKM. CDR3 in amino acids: CASSGMHHEAFF. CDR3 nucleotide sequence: TGTGCCAGCAGTGGTATGCACCATGAAGCTTTCTTT. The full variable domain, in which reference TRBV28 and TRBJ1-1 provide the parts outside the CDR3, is DVKVTQSSRYLVKRTGEKVFLECVQDMDHENMFWYRQDPGLGLRLIYFSYDVKMKEKGDIPEGYSVSREKKERFSLILESASTNQTSMYLCASSGMHHEAFFGQGTRLTVV.

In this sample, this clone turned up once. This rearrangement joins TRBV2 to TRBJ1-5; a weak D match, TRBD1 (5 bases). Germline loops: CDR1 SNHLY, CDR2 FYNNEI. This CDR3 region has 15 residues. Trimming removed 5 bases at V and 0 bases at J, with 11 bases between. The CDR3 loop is CASSIQAYSNQPQHF. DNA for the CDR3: TGTGCCAGCAGTATACAGGCGTATAGCAATCAGCCCCAGCATTTT.

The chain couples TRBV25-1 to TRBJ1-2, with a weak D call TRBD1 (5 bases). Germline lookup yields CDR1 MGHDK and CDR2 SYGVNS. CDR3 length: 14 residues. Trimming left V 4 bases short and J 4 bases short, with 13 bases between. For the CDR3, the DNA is TGTGCCAGCAGTGGCCCCTACGGGGGCTATGGCTACACCTTC. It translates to CASSGPYGGYGYTF.

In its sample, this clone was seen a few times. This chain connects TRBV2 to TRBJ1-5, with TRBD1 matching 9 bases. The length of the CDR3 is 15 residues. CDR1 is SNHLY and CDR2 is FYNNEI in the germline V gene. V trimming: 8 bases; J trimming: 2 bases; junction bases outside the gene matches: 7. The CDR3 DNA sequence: TGTGCCAGCGGGGGGACAGGGACCGGCAATCAGCCCCAGCATTTT. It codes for CASGGTGTGNQPQHF.

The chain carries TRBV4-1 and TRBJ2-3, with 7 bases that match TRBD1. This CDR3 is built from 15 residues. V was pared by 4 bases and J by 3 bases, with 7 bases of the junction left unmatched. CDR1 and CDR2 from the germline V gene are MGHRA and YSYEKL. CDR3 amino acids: CASSLFGTATDTQYF. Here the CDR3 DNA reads TGCGCCAGCAGCCTCTTTGGGACAGCTACAGATACGCAGTATTTT.

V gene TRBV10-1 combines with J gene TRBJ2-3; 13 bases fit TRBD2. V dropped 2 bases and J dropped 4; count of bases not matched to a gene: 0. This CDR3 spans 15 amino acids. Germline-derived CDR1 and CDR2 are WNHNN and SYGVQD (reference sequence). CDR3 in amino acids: CASSEGLAGADTQYF. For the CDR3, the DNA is TGCGCCAGCAGTGAGGGACTAGCGGGGGCAGATACGCAGTATTTT.

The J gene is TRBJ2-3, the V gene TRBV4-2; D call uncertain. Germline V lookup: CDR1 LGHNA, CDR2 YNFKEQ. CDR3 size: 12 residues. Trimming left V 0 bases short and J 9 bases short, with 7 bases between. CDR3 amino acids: CASSQDGRTQYF. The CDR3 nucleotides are TGTGCCAGCAGCCAAGACGGGCGGACGCAGTATTTT.

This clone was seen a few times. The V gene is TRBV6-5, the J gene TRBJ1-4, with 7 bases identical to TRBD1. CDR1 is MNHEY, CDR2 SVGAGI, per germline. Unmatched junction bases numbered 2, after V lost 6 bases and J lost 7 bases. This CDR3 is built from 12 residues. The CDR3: CASSRGGEKLFF. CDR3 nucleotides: TGTGCCAGCAGCAGGGGGGGTGAAAAACTGTTTTTT.

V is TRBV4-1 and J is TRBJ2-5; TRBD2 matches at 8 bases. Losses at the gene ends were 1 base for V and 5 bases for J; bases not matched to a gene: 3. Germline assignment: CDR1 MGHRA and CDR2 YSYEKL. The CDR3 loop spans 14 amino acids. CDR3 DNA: TGCGCCAGCAGCCAAGGGACTAGCTGGGAGACCCAGTACTTC. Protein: CASSQGTSWETQYF.

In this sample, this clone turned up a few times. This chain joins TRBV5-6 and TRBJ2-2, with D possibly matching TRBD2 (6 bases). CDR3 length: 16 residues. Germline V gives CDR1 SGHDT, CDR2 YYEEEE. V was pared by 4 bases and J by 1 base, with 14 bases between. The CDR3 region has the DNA TGTGCCAGCAGCCCAATTCCGGGACTGAACACCGGGGAGCTGTTTTTT. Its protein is CASSPIPGLNTGELFF.

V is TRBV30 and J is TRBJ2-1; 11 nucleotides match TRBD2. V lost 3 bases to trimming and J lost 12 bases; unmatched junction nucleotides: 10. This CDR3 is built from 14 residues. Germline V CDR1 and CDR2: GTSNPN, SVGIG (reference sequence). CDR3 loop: CAWSLTSGKGGQFF. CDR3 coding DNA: TGTGCCTGGAGCCTGACTAGCGGGAAAGGGGGGCAGTTCTTC. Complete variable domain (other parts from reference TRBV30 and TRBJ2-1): SQTIHQWPATLVQPVGSPLSLECTVEGTSNPNLYWYRQAAGRGLQLLFYSVGIGQISSEVPQNLSASRPQDRQFILSSKKLLLSDSGFYLCAWSLTSGKGGQFFGPGTRLTVL.

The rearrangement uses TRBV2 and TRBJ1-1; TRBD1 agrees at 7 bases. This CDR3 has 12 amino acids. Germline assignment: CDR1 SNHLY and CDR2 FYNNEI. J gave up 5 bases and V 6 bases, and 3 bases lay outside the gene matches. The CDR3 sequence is CASRQGMTEAFF. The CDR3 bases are TGTGCCAGCAGACAGGGGATGACTGAAGCTTTCTTT.

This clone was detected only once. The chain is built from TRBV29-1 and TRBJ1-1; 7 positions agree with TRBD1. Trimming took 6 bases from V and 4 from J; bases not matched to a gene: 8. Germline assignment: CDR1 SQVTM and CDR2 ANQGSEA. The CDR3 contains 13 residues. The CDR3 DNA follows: TGCAGCGTCACCAGGACAGGAGGCACTGAAGCTTTCTTT. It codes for CSVTRTGGTEAFF.

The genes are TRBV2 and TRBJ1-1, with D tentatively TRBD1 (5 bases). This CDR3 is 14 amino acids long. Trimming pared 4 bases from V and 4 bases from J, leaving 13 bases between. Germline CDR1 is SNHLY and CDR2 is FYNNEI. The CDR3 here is CASSGWGDGTEAFF. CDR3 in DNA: TGTGCCAGCAGTGGGTGGGGGGACGGCACTGAAGCTTTCTTT.

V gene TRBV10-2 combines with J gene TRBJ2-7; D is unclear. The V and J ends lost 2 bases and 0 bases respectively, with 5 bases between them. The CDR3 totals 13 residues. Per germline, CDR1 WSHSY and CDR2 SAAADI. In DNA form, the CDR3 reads TGCGCCAGCAGTGAGGTCCTCTCCTACGAGCAGTACTTC. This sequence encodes CASSEVLSYEQYF.

The CDR3 DNA follows: TGTGCCGCGACTAGCGGGGGGGCCGAGGAAGCCACAGATACGCAGTATTTT. Its translation is CAATSGGAEEATDTQYF. V usage is TRBV6-4 and J usage is TRBJ2-3; TRBD2 agrees at 14 bases. Germline lookup yields CDR1 MRHNA and CDR2 SNTAGT. V gave up 11 bases and J gave up 2 bases; unmatched junction bases: 12. The CDR3 length is 17 residues.

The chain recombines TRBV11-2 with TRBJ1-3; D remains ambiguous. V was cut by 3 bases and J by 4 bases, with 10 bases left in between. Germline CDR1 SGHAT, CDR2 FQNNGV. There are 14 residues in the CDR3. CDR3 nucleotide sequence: TGTGCCAGCAGCTTTGACGGGTCGGGAAACACCATATATTTT. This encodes CASSFDGSGNTIYF.

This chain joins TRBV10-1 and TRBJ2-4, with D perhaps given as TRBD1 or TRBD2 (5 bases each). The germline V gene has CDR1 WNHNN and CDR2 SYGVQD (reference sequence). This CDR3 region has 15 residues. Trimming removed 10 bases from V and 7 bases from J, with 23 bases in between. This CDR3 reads CANPSTYLEGNIQYF. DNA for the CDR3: TGCGCCAACCCGTCAACCTATTTAGAGGGGAACATTCAGTACTTC.

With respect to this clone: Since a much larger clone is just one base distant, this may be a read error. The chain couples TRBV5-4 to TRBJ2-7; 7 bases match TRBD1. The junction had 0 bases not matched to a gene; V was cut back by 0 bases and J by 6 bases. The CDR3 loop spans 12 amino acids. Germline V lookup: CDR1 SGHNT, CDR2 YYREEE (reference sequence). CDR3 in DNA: TGTGCCAGCAGCTTGGACAGGGGCGAGCAGTACTTC. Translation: CASSLDRGEQYF.

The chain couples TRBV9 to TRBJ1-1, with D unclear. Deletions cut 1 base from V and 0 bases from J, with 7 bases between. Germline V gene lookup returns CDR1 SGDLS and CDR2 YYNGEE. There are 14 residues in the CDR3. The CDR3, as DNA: TGTGCCAGCAGCGTAAGGACGGTGAACACTGAAGCTTTCTTT. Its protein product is CASSVRTVNTEAFF.

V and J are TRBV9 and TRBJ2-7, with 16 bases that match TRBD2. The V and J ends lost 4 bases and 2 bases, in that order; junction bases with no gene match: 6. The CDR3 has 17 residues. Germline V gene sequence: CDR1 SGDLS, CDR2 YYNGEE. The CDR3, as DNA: TGTGCCAGCAGCACCGGGACTAGCGGGGGGGCCCCCTACGAGCAGTACTTC. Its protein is CASSTGTSGGAPYEQYF.